This T cell receptor (beta chain) was recovered during a study of shared clonotypes between healthy human individuals. Concerning this clone: Antigen unknown.

It was into CD45RA+ naive and CD45RA-negative memory subsets that the CD4+ cells were split. General study points: Around 5% was the fraction of naive CD4 clonotypes found shared across a few donors. Sampling included only blood; tissue repertoires likely differ.

The V end lost 4 bases, the J end lost 4 bases, and 13 bases lay between the germline ends. The length of the CDR3 is 14 residues. The V gene's germline CDR1 is SNHLY and CDR2 FYNNEI. Some clones are missing from TCRdb's copy, which holds only in-frame ones; the method was immunoSEQ multiplex PCR. The table lists roughly 1.5 million clones, around 98% of them singletons. The sample taken for sequencing was naive CD4+ T cells sorted from blood. Indicated subset: CD45RA+ positively selected. The chain uses TRBV2 and TRBJ1-1, with D hard to call. The TCR originated in a man aged 30 to 45 in good health. CDR3: CASSVSLEATEAFF. CDR3 nucleotide sequence: TGTGCCAGCAGTGTAAGTCTGGAGGCCACTGAAGCTTTCTTT.